The clone carrying this T cell receptor (beta chain) was counted ten times or more. What it binds is not known. The data were obtained in a study of T-cell reconstitution after alpha-beta-depleted transplantation in children. General study findings and limits: T-cell counts and diversity were attributed mostly to newly produced T cells one year after transplant. The high TCRbeta diversity at day 60 in some patients came from surviving recipient T cells and thymic progenitors.

Preparation of the TCRbeta library involved a method that used unique molecular identifiers. TCRdb processed the PCR reads anew with MiXCR; each CDR3 protein has one entry. The table lists 200,000 to 300,000 distinct CDR3 sequences, about 25% of them singletons, with 2.6% in the top ten. The sequence derives from a girl aged 2-9 years with Fanconi anemia, due to receive a stem cell transplant. Here the sequenced sample was PBMCs, taken before TCRalphabeta/CD19-depleted stem cell transplant.

The CDR3 reads CASSYGAAGNTIYF. The CDR3 region has the DNA TGTGCCAGCAGTTACGGGGCAGCCGGAAACACCATATATTTT. This chain uses TRBV6-5 with TRBJ1-3, with D perhaps TRBD1 (5 bases). In germline, CDR1 is MNHEY, CDR2 SVGAGI. The CDR3 length is 14 residues. V was trimmed by 2 bases and J by 4 bases, leaving 9 bases between them.